The next 28 T cell receptor beta chains were all read from a single sample in a study of cytomegalovirus exposure and HLA in healthy donors. Primers included in the PCR were 60 Vbeta and 13 Jbeta primers. This table comes from immunoSEQ multiplex PCR, and its TCRdb copy is limited to in-frame clones, with some not included. This sample has 150,000 to 200,000 clones, with approximately 88% found just once. Sequencing was carried out using PBMCs. These receptors came from a boy aged 10-17 years in good health and CMV-seronegative.

J is TRBJ2-1 and V is TRBV9; 8 nucleotides match TRBD2. With V trimmed by 5 bases and J by 10 bases, 14 bases remained unmatched. This CDR3 comprises 15 residues. Per the germline V gene, CDR1 is SGDLS and CDR2 is YYNGEE. CDR3 protein: CASSASGLKLGEQFF. The CDR3 nucleotides are TGTGCCAGCAGTGCTAGCGGGCTCAAGTTAGGGGAGCAGTTCTTC.

The rearrangement uses TRBV5-8 and TRBJ2-5, with unresolved D. V dropped 4 bases and J dropped 4 bases, with 5 bases sitting between them. Germline lookup yields CDR1 SGHTS and CDR2 YDEGEE. This CDR3 spans 11 amino acids. Here the CDR3 reads CASSGRETQYF. The CDR3 DNA reads as TGTGCCAGCAGCGGCAGAGAGACCCAGTACTTC. The full variable domain, its missing parts supplied by reference TRBV5-8 and TRBJ2-5, is EAGVTQSPTHLIKTRGQQATLRCSPISGHTSVYWYQQALGLGLQFLLWYDEGEERNRGNFPPRFSGRQFPNYSSELNVNALELEDSALYLCASSGRETQYFGPGTRLLVL.

The genes are TRBV27 and TRBJ2-7; 7 bases match TRBD2. The CDR3 is 15 amino acids. Germline V gives CDR1 MNHEY, CDR2 SMNVEV (reference sequence). V lost 2 bases to trimming and J lost 3 bases; unmatched junction nucleotides: 7. The CDR3 DNA reads TGTGCCAGCAGTTTAAGGCGGGAGAGCTACTACGAGCAGTACTTC. The encoded protein is CASSLRRESYYEQYF.

This clone was observed a few times. J is TRBJ1-1 and V is TRBV30; a possible D gene is TRBD1 (6 bases). Looked up from germline, CDR1 is GTSNPN and CDR2 is SVGIG (reference sequence). Trimming left V 5 bases short and J 3 bases short, with 10 bases between. The CDR3 runs to 12 residues. The CDR3 spells CAWGDKYTEAFF. CDR3 coding DNA: TGTGCCTGGGGGGACAAGTACACTGAAGCTTTCTTT.

This clone is a singleton in its sample. The rearrangement links TRBV7-2 to TRBJ2-7, with TRBD2 matching 14 bases. Unmatched junction bases numbered 4, after V lost 4 bases and J lost 2 bases. Germline V gene lookup returns CDR1 SGHTA and CDR2 FQGNSA. This CDR3 has 16 amino acids. DNA for the CDR3: TGTGCCAGCAGCTGGACTAGCGGGAGGAACCCCTACGAGCAGTACTTC. Translating gives CASSWTSGRNPYEQYF. The variable domain in full, completed from reference TRBV7-2 and TRBJ2-7, reads GAGVSQSPSNKVTEKGKDVELRCDPISGHTALYWYRQSLGQGLEFLIYFQGNSAPDKSGLPSDRFSAERTGGSVSTLTIQRTQQEDSAVYLCASSWTSGRNPYEQYFGPGTRLTVT.

The chain couples TRBV5-6 to TRBJ1-1; D gene unclear. The V gene lost 3 bases and the J gene lost 1 base, with 16 bases spanning the gap. Looked up from germline, CDR1 is SGHDT and CDR2 is YYEEEE. The CDR3 runs 16 residues. CDR3 DNA: TGTGCCAGCAGCTCGGACCCGGGGAGGAGGAACACTGAAGCTTTCTTT. Translation gives CASSSDPGRRNTEAFF.

The V gene is TRBV18, the J gene TRBJ2-1; 8 bases match TRBD2. J gave up 9 bases and V 0 bases, and 22 bases lay outside the gene matches. The CDR3 totals 20 residues. Germline lookup yields CDR1 KGHSH and CDR2 LQKENI. The DNA for the CDR3 is TGTGCCAGCTCACCACCTCCCCATTTCCCGCGGGAGGAGCAGTACGGTGAGCAGTTCTTC. Its protein product is CASSPPPHFPREEQYGEQFF.

The chain's CDR3 is CAWSASNEQFF. DNA of the CDR3: TGTGCCTGGAGCGCTAGCAATGAGCAGTTCTTC. The chain joins TRBV30 to TRBJ2-1; the D is unclear. The CDR3 loop spans 11 amino acids. Germline V gene lookup returns CDR1 GTSNPN and CDR2 SVGIG (reference sequence). Trimming removed 3 bases from V and 6 bases from J, with 6 bases in between.

The J gene is TRBJ1-4, the V gene TRBV9; 9 bases line up with TRBD1. J was trimmed by 6 bases and V by 4 bases; bases with no gene match: 7. Germline lookup yields CDR1 SGDLS and CDR2 YYNGEE. The CDR3 totals 15 residues. In DNA form, the CDR3 reads TGTGCCAGCAGCTCGAAACACAGGGGGCATGAAAAACTGTTTTTT. It is translated as CASSSKHRGHEKLFF.

In its sample, this clone was seen once. The CDR3 DNA follows: TGTGCCAGCAGCTGGGGGGAGGATACGCAGTATTTT. Translating gives CASSWGEDTQYF. The chain couples TRBV5-4 to TRBJ2-3; D perhaps matches TRBD2 (6 bases). Germline V gene data show CDR1 as SGHNT and CDR2 as YYREEE (reference sequence). V gave up 3 bases and J gave up 6 bases, with 8 bases separating them. CDR3 length equals 12 residues.

J is TRBJ1-3 and V is TRBV6-5; D ambiguous. The germline V gene has CDR1 MNHEY and CDR2 SVGAGI. This CDR3 region has 14 residues. V was clipped by 10 bases and J by 2 bases, with 15 bases between them. The CDR3 protein is CATRPQATGNTIYF. For the CDR3, the DNA is TGTGCCACCCGACCCCAAGCGACTGGAAACACCATATATTTT.

This clone was observed a single time. The chain employs TRBV14 and TRBJ2-3; possible D gene TRBD2, 5 bases. Trimming took 1 base from V and 1 from J, leaving 12 bases between them. The length of the CDR3 is 16 residues. The germline V gene has CDR1 SGHDN and CDR2 FVKESK. In nucleotides, the CDR3 is TGTGCCAGCAGCCAAGGTCCACTAGTACGCACAGATACGCAGTATTTT. Translation gives CASSQGPLVRTDTQYF.

J is TRBJ2-1 and V is TRBV4-3, with 9 bases identical to TRBD1. This CDR3 has 13 amino acids. Per germline, CDR1 LGHNA and CDR2 YSLEER. Trimming cost V 3 bases and J 14 bases; bases outside gene matches: 8. CDR3 in amino acids: CASSHNRGRVKFF. CDR3 in DNA: TGCGCCAGCAGCCACAACAGGGGGCGGGTGAAGTTCTTC.

The chain combines TRBV19 with TRBJ1-5; 8 bases are shared with TRBD1. Germline trimming cut 9 bases from V and 15 bases from J; bases unmatched to any gene: 10. Germline-derived CDR1 and CDR2 are LNHDA and SQIVND (reference sequence). The CDR3 spans 11 residues. CDR3 bases: TGTGCCAGCTTAAACTACAGGGGGTGGCATTTT. Translated, it gives CASLNYRGWHF. Filled out from reference TRBV19 and TRBJ1-5, the complete variable domain reads DGGITQSPKYLFRKEGQNVTLSCEQNLNHDAMYWYRQDPGQGLRLIYYSQIVNDFQKGDIAEGYSVSREKKESFPLTVTSAQKNPTAFYLCASLNYRGWHFGDGTRLSIL.

This sequence joins TRBV6-5 and TRBJ2-3; the D gene is possibly TRBD1 (5 bases). This CDR3 has 15 amino acids. V was cut by 0 bases and J by 7 bases, with 14 bases left in between. The germline CDR1 and CDR2 sequences are MNHEY and SVGAGI. The CDR3 DNA is TGTGCCAGCAGTTACTCCCGCTTGACAGCGAATACGCAGTATTTT. It codes for CASSYSRLTANTQYF.

The chain employs TRBV11-3 and TRBJ2-1; 9 bases fit TRBD2. This CDR3 spans 15 amino acids. Trimming removed 3 bases from V and 10 bases from J; junction bases left unmatched: 10. Looked up from germline, CDR1 is SGHNT and CDR2 is YENEEA. CDR3 loop: CASSFDSGSYDEQFF. DNA of the CDR3: TGTGCCAGCAGCTTCGATAGCGGGAGTTATGACGAGCAGTTCTTC.

The CDR3 sequence: CASHKFPRVTEAFF. The DNA of the CDR3 is TGTGCCAGCCACAAATTCCCCAGGGTCACTGAAGCTTTCTTT. The V and J genes are TRBV25-1 and TRBJ1-1, with D possibly TRBD1 on 5 matching bases. This CDR3 contains 14 residues. CDR1 is MGHDK and CDR2 is SYGVNS in the germline V gene. Trimming stripped 8 bases from V and 4 bases from J, with 17 bases between.

This rearrangement joins TRBV4-1 to TRBJ2-2; D is perhaps TRBD2 (6 bases). The germline gives CDR1 MGHRA, CDR2 YSYEKL. V dropped 4 bases and J dropped 0 bases, with 15 bases sitting between them. This CDR3 is built from 17 residues. The CDR3 bases are TGCGCCAGCAGCCCCACGGTGCGGGAAGCGAACACCGGGGAGCTGTTTTTT. Translating it yields CASSPTVREANTGELFF.

This clone was counted a few times. The rearrangement joins TRBV4-1 to TRBJ2-4; 8 bases are shared with TRBD1. The length of the CDR3 is 16 residues. Germline CDR1 reads MGHRA; CDR2 reads YSYEKL. The V segment lost 3 bases and the J segment 6 bases; nucleotides outside the gene matches: 10. The CDR3 loop reads CASSQPGQAVRNIQYF. In nucleotides, the CDR3 is TGCGCCAGCAGCCAGCCGGGACAGGCGGTAAGAAACATTCAGTACTTC.

Here the CDR3 reads CASSQDGLQETQYF. CDR3 nucleotide sequence: TGCGCCAGCAGCCAAGATGGGCTACAAGAGACCCAGTACTTC. The J gene is TRBJ2-5, the V gene TRBV4-3; no clear D. The CDR3 runs 14 residues. Germline-derived CDR1 and CDR2 are LGHNA and YSLEER. Trimming stripped 0 bases from V and 2 bases from J, with 7 bases between.

The V gene is TRBV27, the J gene TRBJ2-6; D possibly corresponds to TRBD1 (5 bases). Trimming removed 4 bases from V and 2 bases from J, with 12 bases in between. Looked up from germline, CDR1 is MNHEY and CDR2 is SMNVEV (reference sequence). This CDR3 spans 16 amino acids. CDR3 region: CASSSSLGAGANVLTF. In nucleotides, the CDR3 is TGTGCCAGCAGTTCTTCTTTAGGGGCTGGGGCCAACGTCCTGACTTTC. The complete variable domain, with remaining parts taken from reference TRBV27 and TRBJ2-6, reads EAQVTQNPRYLITVTGKKLTVTCSQNMNHEYMSWYRQDPGLGLRQIYYSMNVEVTDKGDVPEGYKVSRKEKRNFPLILESPSPNQTSLYFCASSSSLGAGANVLTFGAGSRLTVL.

This chain uses TRBV7-2 with TRBJ2-7, with 8 bases that match TRBD2. Germline V gives CDR1 SGHTA, CDR2 FQGNSA. V lost 3 bases, J lost 5 bases, and 6 bases stayed unmatched. CDR3 size: 14 residues. The CDR3 DNA reads as TGTGCCAGCAGCTTGTCCGGGAGGGGCCACGAGCAGTACTTC. It encodes CASSLSGRGHEQYF.

The rearrangement links TRBV28 to TRBJ2-7, with a tentative D call TRBD2 (6 bases). The CDR3 totals 16 residues. Trimming removed 7 bases from V and 4 bases from J, with 23 bases in between. Looked up from germline, CDR1 is MDHEN and CDR2 is SYDVKM. The CDR3 spells CASTPFVEGPNYEQYF. In DNA form, the CDR3 reads TGTGCCAGCACCCCTTTCGTGGAGGGACCAAATTACGAGCAGTACTTC. Variable domain in full (rest from reference TRBV28 and TRBJ2-7): DVKVTQSSRYLVKRTGEKVFLECVQDMDHENMFWYRQDPGLGLRLIYFSYDVKMKEKGDIPEGYSVSREKKERFSLILESASTNQTSMYLCASTPFVEGPNYEQYFGPGTRLTVT.

The rearrangement links TRBV9 to TRBJ2-1; tentative D call: TRBD2 (7 bases). CDR1 and CDR2 from the germline V gene are SGDLS and YYNGEE. Trimming pared 0 bases from V and 3 bases from J, leaving 10 bases between. This CDR3 spans 15 amino acids. This chain's CDR3 is CASSVEGGVYNEQFF. CDR3 DNA sequence: TGTGCCAGCAGCGTAGAGGGGGGGGTCTACAATGAGCAGTTCTTC.

This chain connects TRBV11-2 to TRBJ2-7, with 9 nucleotides matching TRBD2. This CDR3 comprises 15 residues. V shed 0 bases and J 3 bases; nucleotides not matched to a gene: 3. Looked up from germline, CDR1 is SGHAT and CDR2 is FQNNGV. CDR3 bases: TGTGCCAGCAGCTTAGACAGCGGGGGGAACTACGAGCAGTACTTC. Translating gives CASSLDSGGNYEQYF.

The gene calls are TRBV7-2 and TRBJ2-1; D is unclear. V shed 0 bases and J shed 9 bases, with 6 bases lying between them. There are 12 residues in the CDR3. Germline-derived CDR1 and CDR2 are SGHTA and FQGNSA. The CDR3 protein is CASSLAHSEQFF. CDR3 bases: TGTGCCAGCAGCTTAGCCCACAGTGAGCAGTTCTTC.

The chain employs TRBV30 and TRBJ2-7, with D perhaps TRBD2 (5 bases). Trimming removed 0 bases at V and 2 bases at J, with 17 bases between. The CDR3 is 16 amino acids. CDR1 GTSNPN and CDR2 SVGIG come from the germline V gene (reference sequence). This CDR3 is CAWSVLRRRRTYEQYF. The CDR3 nucleotides are TGTGCCTGGAGTGTACTGAGGCGGCGGAGGACCTACGAGCAGTACTTC.

This clone came up once. J is TRBJ2-5 and V is TRBV19; tentatively, D is TRBD2 (5 bases). CDR3 size: 16 residues. The germline CDR1 and CDR2 sequences are LNHDA and SQIVND (reference sequence). Trimming shortened V by 2 bases and J by 2 bases, and 15 bases separated the two germline ends. In nucleotides, the CDR3 is TGTGCCAGTAGTATACTGCTCCCAGGACTTCAAGAGACCCAGTACTTC. Translated, it gives CASSILLPGLQETQYF.